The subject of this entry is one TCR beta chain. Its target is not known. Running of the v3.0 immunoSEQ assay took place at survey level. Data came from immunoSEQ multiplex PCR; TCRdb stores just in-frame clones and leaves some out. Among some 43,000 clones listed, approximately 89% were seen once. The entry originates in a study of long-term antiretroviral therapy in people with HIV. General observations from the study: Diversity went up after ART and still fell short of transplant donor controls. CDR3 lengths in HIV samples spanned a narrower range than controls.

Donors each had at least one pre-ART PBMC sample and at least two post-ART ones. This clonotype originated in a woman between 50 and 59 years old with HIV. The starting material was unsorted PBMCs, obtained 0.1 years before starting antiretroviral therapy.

CDR3 in DNA: TGTGCCAGCAGCTTAGGTGGGGGAAGCAATCAGCCCCAGCATTTT. Its translation: CASSLGGGSNQPQHF. The chain uses TRBV7-3 and TRBJ1-5; D is possibly TRBD1 (5 bases). CDR1 is SGHTA and CDR2 is FQGTGA in the germline V gene. Trimming cost V 2 bases and J 1 base, with 9 bases left between them. The CDR3 sequence is 15 residues long.